The 15 T cell receptor beta chains reported below all come from one sample, sequenced in a study of T cell responses to AZD1222 COVID-19 vaccine. Data came from immunoSEQ multiplex PCR; TCRdb stores just in-frame clones and leaves some out. The table lists about 140,000 clones, roughly 90% of them singletons. Sequenced material: peripheral blood, taken on day 0 of AZD1222 vaccination. These receptors originate from an adult in good health.

The J gene is TRBJ1-5, the V gene TRBV19; 7 bases are a match to TRBD1. This CDR3 comprises 15 residues. Germline trimming cut 2 bases from V and 7 bases from J; bases unmatched to any gene: 8. The germline CDR1 and CDR2 sequences are LNHDA and SQIVND (reference sequence). This CDR3 is CASSINDRENQPQHF. The CDR3, as DNA: TGTGCCAGTAGTATAAATGACAGGGAAAACCAGCCCCAGCATTTT.

The genes are TRBV20-1 and TRBJ1-3; no clear D gene. Germline-derived CDR1 and CDR2 are DFQATT and SNEGSKA (reference sequence). V was trimmed by 7 bases and J by 6 bases, leaving 31 bases between them. The CDR3 is 18 amino acids. The CDR3 sequence is CSGSPVGSSLSPENTIYF. The CDR3 DNA is TGCAGTGGTAGTCCTGTGGGTTCCAGCCTCTCGCCTGAAAACACCATATATTTT.

The genes are TRBV23-1 and TRBJ1-5, with D perhaps TRBD1 (5 bases). TRBV23-1 is annotated as an ORF whose role is uncertain. V was pared by 4 bases and J by 6 bases, with 13 bases between. The CDR3 consists of 14 residues. The CDR3 region has the DNA TGCGCCAGCAGTCTTAGGGGCGGAGCTCAGCCCCAGCATTTT. Its protein product is CASSLRGGAQPQHF.

The V call is TRBV24-1, the J call TRBJ2-1; weak D call: TRBD2 (6 bases). The CDR3 has 16 amino acids. The V gene's germline CDR1 is KGHDR and CDR2 SFDVKD. The ends were cut back, 5 bases at V and 4 bases at J, with 17 bases in the middle. The CDR3 DNA reads TGTGCCACCAGTGGCACTAGCAGCCCGCCTTACAATGAGCAGTTCTTC. Amino acid sequence: CATSGTSSPPYNEQFF.

This chain uses TRBV28 with TRBJ1-5; D not resolved. CDR3 length: 14 amino acids. V dropped 10 bases and J dropped 0 bases, with 13 bases sitting between them. CDR1 and CDR2 from the germline V gene are MDHEN and SYDVKM. Here the CDR3 reads CAIRAGGSNQPQHF. As DNA, the CDR3 is TGTGCCATCCGCGCGGGAGGTAGCAATCAGCCCCAGCATTTT. Combining the CDR3 with reference TRBV28 and TRBJ1-5 gives the whole variable domain DVKVTQSSRYLVKRTGEKVFLECVQDMDHENMFWYRQDPGLGLRLIYFSYDVKMKEKGDIPEGYSVSREKKERFSLILESASTNQTSMYLCAIRAGGSNQPQHFGDGTRLSIL.

V gene TRBV7-3 combines with J gene TRBJ2-1, with D possibly matching TRBD2 (5 bases). V lost 0 bases and J 4 bases, leaving 16 bases between the germline ends. The CDR3 is made up of 17 amino acids. Germline V gene lookup returns CDR1 SGHTA and CDR2 FQGTGA. CDR3 DNA sequence: TGTGCCAGCAGCTTAACTTCCCCGGGAACGATATACAATGAGCAGTTCTTC. This gives the protein CASSLTSPGTIYNEQFF.

The chain carries TRBV6-2 or TRBV6-3 and TRBJ1-6; TRBD1 is a possible D gene (5 bases). Trimming took 5 bases from V and 7 from J, leaving 18 bases between them. Germline CDR1 MNHEY, CDR2 SVGEGT. The CDR3 runs 16 residues. For the CDR3, the DNA is TGTGCCAGCAGTCCGAACCGGGGCGCTGGGAATTCACCCCTCCACTTT. Its protein product is CASSPNRGAGNSPLHF.

This chain's CDR3 is CASSLASAYTDTQYF. CDR3 coding DNA: TGTGCCAGCAGCTTAGCGAGCGCCTACACAGATACGCAGTATTTT. This rearrangement joins TRBV7-8 to TRBJ2-3; D ambiguous. The V end was cut by 0 bases, the J end by 2 bases, with 9 bases between. The CDR3 runs 15 residues. The V gene's germline CDR1 is SGHVS and CDR2 FQNEAQ.

This sequence joins TRBV7-2 and TRBJ1-6; TRBD1 aligns across 7 bases. This CDR3 spans 15 amino acids. Trimming took 3 bases from V and 7 from J; bases not matched to a gene: 6. The germline V gene has CDR1 SGHTA and CDR2 FQGNSA. CDR3 amino acids: CASSLWDRQNSPLHF. CDR3 DNA: TGTGCCAGCAGCTTGTGGGACAGACAAAATTCACCCCTCCACTTT.

The CDR3 here is CASSLARPSGRAQNEQFF. CDR3 DNA: TGTGCCAGCAGCTTAGCCCGCCCTAGCGGGAGGGCCCAAAATGAGCAGTTCTTC. The V and J genes are TRBV7-9 and TRBJ2-1; TRBD2 matches 12 bases. J lost 7 bases, V lost 0 bases, and 10 bases had no gene match. Germline V CDR1 and CDR2: SEHNR, FQNEAQ (reference sequence). The CDR3 is made up of 18 amino acids.

The rearrangement links TRBV6-5 to TRBJ1-5; the match to TRBD1 covers 7 bases. The CDR3 totals 12 residues. Germline V gene data show CDR1 as MNHEY and CDR2 as SVGAGI. Unmatched junction bases numbered 7, after V lost 2 bases and J lost 15 bases. For the CDR3, the DNA is TGTGCCAGCAGTTACGGGACAGCGCTTGGGCATTTT. Its protein product is CASSYGTALGHF.

For the CDR3, the DNA is TGTGCCAGCAGCTTATCCCCCCGGGGCTACAATGAGCAGTTCTTC. Its protein product is CASSLSPRGYNEQFF. The genes are TRBV7-3 and TRBJ2-1, with D maybe TRBD2 (5 bases). Germline V gene lookup returns CDR1 SGHTA and CDR2 FQGTGA. The CDR3 spans 15 residues. V lost 2 bases and J 3 bases, leaving 11 bases between the germline ends.

The V and J genes are TRBV5-8 and TRBJ1-3; 7 bases match TRBD1. This CDR3 comprises 18 residues. With V trimmed by 4 bases and J by 3 bases, 16 bases remained unmatched. From germline, CDR1 is SGHTS and CDR2 YDEGEE. DNA for the CDR3: TGTGCCAGCAGCCTGCACTGGTCAAGGGGGCAGGGTGGAAACACCATATATTTT. It yields the protein CASSLHWSRGQGGNTIYF.

The chain carries TRBV6-2 or TRBV6-3 and TRBJ1-5, with TRBD1 identical over 9 bases. CDR1 is MNHEY and CDR2 is SVGEGT in the germline V gene. V gave up 6 bases and J gave up 7 bases; unmatched junction bases: 10. There are 15 residues in the CDR3. CDR3 nucleotide sequence: TGTGCCAGCAGCCAGGGGACAGGGTTCGGCCAGCCCCAGCATTTT. This translates into CASSQGTGFGQPQHF.

The chain carries TRBV19 and TRBJ1-4, with 8 bases matching TRBD1. The CDR3 length is 15 residues. V gave up 4 bases and J gave up 1 base; unmatched junction bases: 2. The germline CDR1 and CDR2 sequences are LNHDA and SQIVND (reference sequence). The CDR3 protein is CASSTGGVTNEKLFF. CDR3 DNA sequence: TGTGCCAGTAGTACAGGGGGCGTAACTAATGAAAAACTGTTTTTT.